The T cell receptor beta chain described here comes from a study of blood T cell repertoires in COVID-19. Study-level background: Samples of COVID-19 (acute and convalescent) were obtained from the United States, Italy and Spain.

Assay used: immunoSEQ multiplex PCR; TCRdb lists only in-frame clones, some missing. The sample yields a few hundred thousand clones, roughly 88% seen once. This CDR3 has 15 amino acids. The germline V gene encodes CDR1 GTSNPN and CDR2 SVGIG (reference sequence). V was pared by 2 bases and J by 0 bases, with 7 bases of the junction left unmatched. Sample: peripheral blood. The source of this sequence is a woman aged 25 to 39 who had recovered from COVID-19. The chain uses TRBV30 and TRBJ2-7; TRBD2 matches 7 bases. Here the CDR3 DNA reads TGTGCCTGGAGTCGCCCGGGAGGCCTCTCCTACGAGCAGTACTTC. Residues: CAWSRPGGLSYEQYF.